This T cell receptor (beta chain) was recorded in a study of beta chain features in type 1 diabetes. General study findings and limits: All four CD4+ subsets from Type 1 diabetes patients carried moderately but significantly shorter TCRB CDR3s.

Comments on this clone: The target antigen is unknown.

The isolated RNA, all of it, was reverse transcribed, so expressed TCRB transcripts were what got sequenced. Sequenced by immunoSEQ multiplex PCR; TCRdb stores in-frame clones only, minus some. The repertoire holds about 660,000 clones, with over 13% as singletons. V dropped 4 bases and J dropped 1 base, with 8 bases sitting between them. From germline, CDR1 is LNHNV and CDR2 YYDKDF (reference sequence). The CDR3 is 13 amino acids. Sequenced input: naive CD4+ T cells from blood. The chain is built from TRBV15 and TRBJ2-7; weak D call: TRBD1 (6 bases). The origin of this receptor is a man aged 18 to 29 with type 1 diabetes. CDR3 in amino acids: CATSKQGSYEQYF. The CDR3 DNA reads TGTGCCACCAGCAAACAGGGTTCCTACGAGCAGTACTTC.